Each of the 10 T cell receptor beta chains below was sequenced from the same sample in a study of T cell repertoires in cytomegalovirus infection. TCRdb re-called the reads through MiXCR, storing one row per CDR3 protein. Found here are fewer than 550,000 distinct CDR3 sequences, approximately 10% of them singletons; the top ten hold about a tenth. Input material: PBMCs. The receptors stem from a human donor in good health (CMV status not recorded). Some clones in this sample may be carry-over from other donors' samples.

V and J are TRBV24-1 and TRBJ2-3; D may match TRBD1 or TRBD2 (5 bases each). The germline gives CDR1 KGHDR, CDR2 SFDVKD. V dropped 7 bases and J dropped 4 bases, with 14 bases sitting between them. The CDR3 has 14 amino acids. In nucleotides, the CDR3 is TGTGCCACCAGGGAGAGCATGGGGGCAGATACGCAGTATTTT. Its protein is CATRESMGADTQYF.

This chain connects TRBV20-1 to TRBJ1-2, with TRBD1 identical over 8 bases. CDR1 is DFQATT, CDR2 SNEGSKA, per germline (reference sequence). V was clipped by 6 bases and J by 6 bases; unmatched bases: 6. The CDR3 totals 12 residues. CDR3 sequence (DNA): TGCAGTGCAAGAACGACAGGGGATGGCTACACCTTC. Encoded protein: CSARTTGDGYTF.

This clonotype was seen at least ten times. The genes are TRBV7-9 and TRBJ1-2; D call uncertain. This CDR3 is 13 amino acids long. Germline V gene sequence: CDR1 SEHNR, CDR2 FQNEAQ (reference sequence). Trimming removed 5 bases at V and 5 bases at J, with 12 bases between. CDR3 DNA: TGTGCCAGCAGCCCCCGACGGGATTATGGCTACACCTTC. Its translation is CASSPRRDYGYTF.

The gene calls are TRBV7-9 and TRBJ1-1, with D perhaps matching TRBD1 (6 bases). V lost 5 bases and J lost 1, with 14 bases in between. This CDR3 region has 15 residues. From germline, CDR1 is SEHNR and CDR2 FQNEAQ (reference sequence). The CDR3 coding sequence is TGTGCCAGCAGCGTACTCAGGGGAAGGAACACTGAAGCTTTCTTT. Translating gives CASSVLRGRNTEAFF. Drawing the rest from reference TRBV7-9 and TRBJ1-1, the complete variable domain is DTGVSQNPRHKITKRGQNVTFRCDPISEHNRLYWYRQTLGQGPEFLTYFQNEAQLEKSRLLSDRFSAERPKGSFSTLEIQRTEQGDSAMYLCASSVLRGRNTEAFFGQGTRLTVV.

About this clonotype: One base away lies a much larger clone, so this may be a sequencing read error. The chain combines TRBV15 with TRBJ1-1; perhaps TRBD1 as D (5 bases). CDR3 size: 13 residues. Germline CDR1 reads LNHNV; CDR2 reads YYDKDF (reference sequence). The CDR3 spells CATSRAADTEDFF. The CDR3 DNA is TGTGCCACCAGCCGAGCAGCGGACACTGAAGATTTCTTT.

This clonotype has a count of ten or more. V is TRBV27 and J is TRBJ1-6; D is possibly TRBD1 (6 bases). This CDR3 contains 16 residues. Trimming left V 3 bases short and J 7 bases short, with 16 bases between. Germline V gene sequence: CDR1 MNHEY, CDR2 SMNVEV (reference sequence). CDR3 sequence reads: CASSFAPQDSNSPLHF. The CDR3 DNA reads TGTGCCAGCAGTTTCGCCCCCCAGGACAGCAATTCACCCCTCCACTTT.

This clonotype has a handful of counts. As DNA, the CDR3 is TGCAGTGCTAGAGTTCAAGTCAATCAGCCCCAGCATTTT. Its protein product is CSARVQVNQPQHF. The chain couples TRBV20-1 to TRBJ1-5; D gene ambiguous. The CDR3 has 13 amino acids. With 1 base removed from V and 3 bases from J, the gap between germline ends came to 7 bases. The germline gives CDR1 DFQATT, CDR2 SNEGSKA (reference sequence).

The gene calls are TRBV20-1 and TRBJ2-1; unclear D gene. This CDR3 has 10 residues. Germline values: CDR1 DFQATT, CDR2 SNEGSKA (reference sequence). V lost 0 bases to trimming and J lost 7 bases, with 1 base between them. CDR3 residues: CSARDNEQFF. The DNA of the CDR3 is TGCAGTGCTAGAGATAATGAGCAGTTCTTC.

This clonotype turned up a few times. The chain uses TRBV3-1 and TRBJ2-7; TRBD1 aligns across 9 bases. This CDR3 spans 15 amino acids. The V gene end was trimmed by 1 base and the J gene end by 3 bases; junction bases not matched to a gene: 4. Looked up from germline, CDR1 is LGHDT and CDR2 is YNNKEL (reference sequence). CDR3 loop: CASSQVLTGGYEQYF. CDR3 nucleotide sequence: TGTGCCAGCAGCCAAGTCCTGACAGGGGGCTACGAGCAGTACTTC.

This clonotype occurred many times. The rearrangement joins TRBV5-1 to TRBJ2-3, with 11 bases aligning to TRBD2. CDR3 size: 16 residues. Germline lookup yields CDR1 SGHRS and CDR2 YFSETQ. V lost 5 bases and J lost 0; bases outside the gene matches: 5. The CDR3 spells CASRPGLAESTDTQYF. The CDR3 nucleotides read TGCGCCAGCAGGCCGGGACTAGCGGAAAGCACAGATACGCAGTATTTT.